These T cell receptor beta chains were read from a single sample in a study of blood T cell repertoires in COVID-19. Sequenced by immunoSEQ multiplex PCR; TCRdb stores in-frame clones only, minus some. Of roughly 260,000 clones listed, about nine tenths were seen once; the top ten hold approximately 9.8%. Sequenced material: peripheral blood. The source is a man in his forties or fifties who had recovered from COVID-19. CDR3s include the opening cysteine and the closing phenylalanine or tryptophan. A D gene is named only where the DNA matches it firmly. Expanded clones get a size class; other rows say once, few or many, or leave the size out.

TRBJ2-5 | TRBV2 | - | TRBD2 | CASTPRRGGRETQYF | TGTGCCAGCACCCCTAGGCGGGGGGGCCGGGAGACCCAGTACTTC
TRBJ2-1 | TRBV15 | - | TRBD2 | CATSREAGGNNEQFF | TGTGCCACCAGCAGAGAAGCGGGGGGCAACAATGAGCAGTTCTTC
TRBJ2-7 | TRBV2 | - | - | CASSDRGLSSYEQYF | TGTGCCAGCAGTGACAGGGGTCTTTCTTCCTACGAGCAGTACTTC
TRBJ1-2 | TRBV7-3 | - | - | CASSLSPLDTGYTF | TGTGCCAGCAGCTTATCCCCCCTTGACACTGGCTACACCTTC
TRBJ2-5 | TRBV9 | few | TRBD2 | CASSAWGGSETQYF | TGTGCCAGCAGCGCGTGGGGAGGGTCGGAGACCCAGTACTTC
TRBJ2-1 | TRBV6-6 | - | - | CASSYSKGQGQEQFF | TGTGCCAGCAGTTACTCGAAGGGGCAGGGGCAGGAGCAGTTCTTC
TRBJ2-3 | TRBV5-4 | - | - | CASSLSAADTQYF | TGTGCCAGCAGCTTGAGTGCGGCAGATACGCAGTATTTT
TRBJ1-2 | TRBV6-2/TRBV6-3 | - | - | CASSYVRGSYGYTF | TGTGCCAGCAGTTACGTTCGAGGTTCCTATGGCTACACCTTC
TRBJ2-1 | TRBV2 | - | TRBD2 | CATAGGVAANNEQFF | TGTGCCACCGCGGGGGGAGTAGCAGCTAACAATGAGCAGTTCTTC
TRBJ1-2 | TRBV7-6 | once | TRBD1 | CASSLWTGRCGYTF | TGTGCCAGCAGCTTATGGACAGGGCGCTGTGGCTACACCTTC
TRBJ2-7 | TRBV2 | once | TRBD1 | CASGGQGPYEQYF | TGTGCCAGCGGAGGACAGGGCCCATACGAGCAGTACTTC
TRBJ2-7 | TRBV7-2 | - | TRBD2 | CASSLIAGVGEQYF | TGTGCCAGCAGCTTAATAGCGGGAGTTGGCGAGCAGTACTTC
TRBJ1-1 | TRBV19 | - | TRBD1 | CASTGTGLNTEAFF | TGTGCCAGTACCGGGACAGGGCTGAACACTGAAGCTTTCTTT
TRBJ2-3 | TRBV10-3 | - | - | CATLDTRTKRKTDTQYF | TGTGCCACCCTGGATACCCGGACAAAGAGGAAGACAGATACGCAGTATTTT
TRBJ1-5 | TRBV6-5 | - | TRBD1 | CASSRQGNQPQHF | TGTGCCAGCAGTCGACAGGGGAATCAGCCCCAGCATTTT
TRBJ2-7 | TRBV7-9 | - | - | CASSLEGGKYEQYF | TGTGCCAGCAGCTTAGAAGGAGGGAAATACGAGCAGTACTTC
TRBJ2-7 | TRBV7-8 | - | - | CASSLVQGPRYEQYF | TGTGCCAGCAGCTTAGTACAGGGACCTCGGTACGAGCAGTACTTC
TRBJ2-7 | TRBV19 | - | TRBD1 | CASSIDRGTGEQYF | TGTGCCAGTAGTATCGACAGGGGCACGGGCGAGCAGTACTTC
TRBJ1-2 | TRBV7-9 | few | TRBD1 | CASTKSTRDRVAGYTF | TGTGCCAGCACCAAAAGTACGAGGGACAGGGTAGCTGGCTACACCTTC
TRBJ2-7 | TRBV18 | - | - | CASSPLSYEQYF | TGTGCCAGCTCACCCCTCTCCTACGAGCAGTACTTC
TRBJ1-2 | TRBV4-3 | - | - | CASSPSQSNYGYTF | TGCGCCAGCAGCCCCAGTCAGTCTAACTATGGCTACACCTTC
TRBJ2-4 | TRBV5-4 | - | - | CASSFSGIAKNIQYF | TGTGCCAGCAGCTTTTCCGGGATAGCCAAAAACATTCAGTACTTC
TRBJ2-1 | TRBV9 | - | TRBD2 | CASSTGTSANEQFF | TGTGCCAGCAGCACTGGGACTAGCGCCAATGAGCAGTTCTTC
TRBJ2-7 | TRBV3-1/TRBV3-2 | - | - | CASSQDLQGPRSYEQYF | TGTGCCAGCAGCCAAGATTTGCAGGGGCCGAGGTCCTACGAGCAGTACTTC
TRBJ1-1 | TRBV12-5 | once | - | CASGFGEYTEAFF | TGTGCTAGTGGTTTTGGGGAGTACACTGAAGCTTTCTTT
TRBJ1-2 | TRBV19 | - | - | CASTPRTAGGYTF | TGTGCCAGTACTCCAAGGACAGCGGGGGGCTACACCTTC
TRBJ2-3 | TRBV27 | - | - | CASRRGTDTQYF | TGTGCCAGCAGGCGAGGCACAGATACGCAGTATTTT
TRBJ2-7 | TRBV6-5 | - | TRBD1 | CASSYMRTGEQYF | TGTGCCAGCAGTTACATGAGGACAGGGGAGCAGTACTTC
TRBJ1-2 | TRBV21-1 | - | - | CASSKYFGYTF | TGTGCCAGCAGCAAATATTTTGGCTACACCTTC